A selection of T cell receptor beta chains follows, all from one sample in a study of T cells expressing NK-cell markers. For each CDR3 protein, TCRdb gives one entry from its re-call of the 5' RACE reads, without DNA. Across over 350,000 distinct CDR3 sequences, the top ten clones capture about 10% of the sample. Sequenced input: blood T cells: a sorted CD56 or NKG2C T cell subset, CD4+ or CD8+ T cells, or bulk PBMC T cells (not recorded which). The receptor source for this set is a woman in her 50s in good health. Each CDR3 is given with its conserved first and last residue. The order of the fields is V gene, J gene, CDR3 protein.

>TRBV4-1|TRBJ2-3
CASSLRTSPDTQYF
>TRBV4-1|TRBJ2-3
CASSHDTDTQYF
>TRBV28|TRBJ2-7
CASRLAGPSSYEQYF
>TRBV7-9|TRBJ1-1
CASSANYRVANTEAFF
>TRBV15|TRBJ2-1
CATSRGIAYHNEQFF
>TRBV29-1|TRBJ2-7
CSVVGRWGYEQYF
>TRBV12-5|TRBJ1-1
CASGLQEGFYMNTEAFF
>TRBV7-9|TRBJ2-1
CASSQAPNEQFF
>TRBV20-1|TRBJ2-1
CSVQIGTPYNEQFF
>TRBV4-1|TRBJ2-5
CASSQEGVGQETQYF
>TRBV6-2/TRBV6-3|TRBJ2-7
CASSSPLAGNEQYF
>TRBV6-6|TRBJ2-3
CASSSALAGLPDTQYF
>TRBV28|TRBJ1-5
CASSSIILRQGSSREGYQPQHF
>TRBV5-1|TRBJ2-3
CASSLGQAGSGDTQYF
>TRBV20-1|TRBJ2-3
CSGGGPTDTQYF
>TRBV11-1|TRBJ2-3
CASSSGQGSDTQYF
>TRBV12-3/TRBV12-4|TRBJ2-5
CASSLRRGETQYF
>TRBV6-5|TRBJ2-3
CASSPTGVGQYF
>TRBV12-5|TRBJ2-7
CASGSPVGLADEQYF
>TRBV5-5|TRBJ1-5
CASSFSPVGNQPQHF
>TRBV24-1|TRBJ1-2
CATSDRRGDRGYTF
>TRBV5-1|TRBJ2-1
CASSSPGLAGSQFF
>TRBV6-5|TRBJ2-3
CASSLAGSSSTDTQYF
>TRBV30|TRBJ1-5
CAWSTGGYNQPQHF
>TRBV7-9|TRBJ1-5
CASSLGDSLNQPQHF
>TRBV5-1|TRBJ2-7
CASSIQGAVYEQYF
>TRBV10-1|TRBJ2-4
CASSRCREPKNIQYF
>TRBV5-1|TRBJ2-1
CASSPSVVNSYNEQFF